This note documents a single T cell receptor (beta chain) sequence. Trimming took off 0 bases at V and 0 bases at J, with 12 bases between the two ends. The CDR3 runs to 15 residues. The germline V gene encodes CDR1 GTSNPN and CDR2 SVGIG (reference sequence). TCRdb's copy holds only in-frame clones and misses some; the assay was immunoSEQ multiplex PCR. Of about 410,000 clones detected, 70% to 90% appear once; the ten largest clones hold approximately 1.4%. The data were obtained in a study of blood T cell repertoires in COVID-19. Across the study: The United States, Italy and Spain were the sources of the acute and convalescent COVID-19 samples.

Material: peripheral blood. The V call is TRBV30, the J call TRBJ2-7; perhaps TRBD2 as D (5 bases). This clonotype was sampled from a woman aged 25 to 39 with active or convalescent COVID-19. The CDR3, as DNA: TGTGCCTGGAGTGTAAGGAGCGGCCTCTCCTACGAGCAGTACTTC. Protein product: CAWSVRSGLSYEQYF.